This T cell receptor (beta chain) originates from a study of cytomegalovirus exposure and HLA in healthy donors. Study-level points and caveats: Roughly uniform depth of sequencing across donors was assumed in presence/absence analyses.

Vbeta (60) and Jbeta (13) primers were used in the PCR. Some clones are missing from TCRdb's copy, which holds only in-frame ones; the method was immunoSEQ multiplex PCR. This table holds approximately 180,000 clones, 77% found once. Concerning this clone: Its antigen is undetermined.

At collection, donors were nominally healthy, but unrecorded immune exposures were probable. From germline, CDR1 is SEHNR and CDR2 FQNEAQ (reference sequence). This CDR3 is built from 16 residues. V shed 4 bases, J shed 0 bases, and the junction held 3 bases outside the gene matches. The sample consisted of PBMCs. The chain joins TRBV7-9 to TRBJ1-1; 12 nucleotides match TRBD1. The TCR was taken from a woman aged 60-75 years in good health and CMV-seropositive. For the CDR3, the DNA is TGTGCCAGCAGCTCCGGGACAGGGGGCATGAACACTGAAGCTTTCTTT. Protein: CASSSGTGGMNTEAFF.